The clone carrying this TCR beta chain has more than one count but fewer than ten. Trimming cost V 2 bases and J 5 bases, with 12 bases left between them. The germline CDR1 and CDR2 sequences are LGHDT and YNNKEL (reference sequence). The CDR3 loop spans 14 amino acids. This entry comes from a study of T cell repertoires in cytomegalovirus infection. As for the study in general: Public TCR beta signatures were indicative of both CMV infection and a matching HLA type.

Via MiXCR, TCRdb re-called the reads, giving one row per CDR3 protein. The sample includes 200,000 or so distinct CDR3 sequences, approximately 19% seen only once; the top ten take around 3.1%. This sequence joins TRBV3-1 and TRBJ1-1; D ambiguous. The sample consisted of PBMCs. The clonotype originates from a human donor in good health (CMV status not recorded). Some clones in this sample may be carry-over from other donors' samples. The CDR3 loop reads CASSQRGLRTEAFF. The CDR3 region has the DNA TGTGCCAGCAGCCAAAGAGGTTTAAGAACTGAAGCTTTCTTT.